The rows below give T cell receptor beta chains drawn from one sample of a study of control samples from healthy donors and cancer patients. This table comes from immunoSEQ multiplex PCR, and its TCRdb copy is limited to in-frame clones, with some not included. The repertoire includes more than 150,000 clones, 93% of them detected once, and 2% to 2.5% sits in the top ten. Sequenced sample: blood. The receptors stem from a man between 50 and 59 years old in good health. CDR3s leave out the opening cysteine and the closing phenylalanine or tryptophan.

12 TRBV24-1 ATSSGWGLDTQY
12 TRBV27 ASTLGAGNTEAF
11 TRBV6-1 ASLLFGGETQY
13 TRBV10-3 AIRGQGTSGNTIY
14 TRBV5-4 ASSLGAGWRNTEAF
15 TRBV15 ATSTGGTSKGSGELF
13 TRBV6-4 ASSELAGGPGEQF
14 TRBV19 ASSPGQGGIYNEQF
10 TRBV19 ATGTGNQPQH
12 TRBV4-1 ASSLSGREETQY
10 TRBV15 ATSSPTGSPI
13 TRBV19 ASSLGQGIGSPLH
13 TRBV6-5 ASSYWGNPSYEQY
14 TRBV5-6 ASSLVAGGPLDTQY
12 TRBV5-1 ASSLDEGNYGYT
12 TRBV19 ASSTTGGRYEQY
13 TRBV24-1 ATSAPGQLDNEQF
10 TRBV27 ASIRPPHGYT
12 TRBV7-9 ASSFQGGVYEQY
13 TRBV5-4 ASSLGTAFNTEAF
18 TRBV29-1 SVEDGITGKGSFSGNTIY
15 TRBV7-9 ASSQVAGGPGSYEQY
11 TRBV27 ATYSGSSSEQY
7 TRBV28 ASSPPIY
13 TRBV11-2 ASSLILTSPGELF
14 TRBV5-1 ASQGSGLAGPYEQY
15 TRBV3-1/TRBV3-2 ASSQGGLAGITGELF
12 TRBV29-1 SVRPGTATDTQY
15 TRBV11-2 ASSLDQTRASGNTIY
12 TRBV4-1 ASSQGAYNEKLF
13 TRBV19 ASNIEGVGNQPQH